This T cell receptor (beta chain) originates from a study of control samples from healthy donors and cancer patients. Clones were sequenced by immunoSEQ multiplex PCR, and TCRdb holds only the in-frame ones, with some missing. The repertoire holds 90,000 to 110,000 clones, with 80% to 90% as singletons. This clonotype was obtained from a woman between 45 and 60 years old in good health. Sequencing was carried out using blood.

The CDR3 loop is CASSLFAGAYNSPLHF. CDR3 nucleotide sequence: TGTGCCAGCAGCTTGTTCGCAGGGGCCTATAATTCACCCCTCCACTTT. This chain joins TRBV5-6 and TRBJ1-6; tentative D call: TRBD1 (6 bases). Looked up from germline, CDR1 is SGHDT and CDR2 is YYEEEE. Trimming left V 1 base short and J 2 bases short, with 10 bases between. The CDR3 runs 16 residues.